This T cell receptor (beta chain) was profiled in a study of shared clonotypes between healthy human individuals. Study background: Three CD4 naive, three CD4 memory, two CD8 naive and one CD8 memory plate were used per donor.

Positive CCR7 selection of CD45RO-negative cells yielded the naive CD8 cells, and terminally differentiated effector memory CD45RA+ cells were excluded. Notes on the study in general: Rarefaction revealed incomplete sorted-subset sequencing despite large depth. An effect of sequencing depth on clonotype sharing among donors was expected. Blood was the sole source, and tissue repertoires probably differ.

Profiling relied on immunoSEQ multiplex PCR, and the TCRdb table lists in-frame clones only, not all of them. Of 1.5 million to 2.5 million clones detected, about 95% appear once; the ten largest clones hold 0.95% to 1.5%. The CDR3 is made up of 15 amino acids. Looked up from germline, CDR1 is MGHRA and CDR2 is YSYEKL. With 0 bases removed from V and 0 bases from J, the gap between germline ends came to 8 bases. Regarding this clone: What it binds is not known.

The chain combines TRBV4-1 with TRBJ2-5, with a tentative D call TRBD1 (5 bases). The sequencing sample was made of naive CD8+ T cells sorted from blood. This clonotype originated in a man aged 18 to 29 in good health. The CDR3 spells CASSQEGRHQETQYF. The CDR3 DNA is TGCGCCAGCAGCCAAGAGGGGCGTCACCAAGAGACCCAGTACTTC.